The 30 T cell receptor beta chains below were found in one sample sequenced in a study of blood T cells in healthy people across ages. A second PCR, run for roughly 7 to 12 cycles, used a sample-barcoded 5' primer plus a J-beta primer mix. In TCRdb, the 5' RACE reads were re-called with MiXCR into one record per CDR3 protein. This table holds under 1 million distinct CDR3 sequences, 44% found once. The sample consisted of blood. The receptors derive from a man aged 60 to 75 in good health.

The chain employs TRBV10-3 and TRBJ2-5, with D possibly TRBD1 on 5 matching bases. There are 14 residues in the CDR3. The germline V gene has CDR1 ENHRY and CDR2 SYGVKD. Trimming took off 3 bases at V and 5 bases at J, with 13 bases between the two ends. The CDR3 reads CAISDGVPGETQYF. The CDR3 DNA reads TGTGCCATCAGTGATGGGGTTCCAGGGGAGACCCAGTACTTC.

This clonotype was detected a few times. The chain carries TRBV10-3 and TRBJ2-1, with D hard to call. The germline V and J ends were trimmed by 3 bases and 0 bases, with 12 bases remaining between them. This CDR3 contains 16 residues. CDR1 ENHRY and CDR2 SYGVKD come from the germline V gene. The CDR3 sequence: CAISDWSGRSYNEQFF. The CDR3 DNA reads TGTGCCATCAGTGATTGGTCAGGCCGCTCCTACAATGAGCAGTTCTTC.

V is TRBV29-1 and J is TRBJ1-2, with D hard to call. Germline V gene lookup returns CDR1 SQVTM and CDR2 ANQGSEA. The CDR3 sequence is 13 residues long. Trimming pared 0 bases from V and 3 bases from J, leaving 8 bases between. In DNA form, the CDR3 reads TGCAGCGTTGAAGATGGCACAGACTATGGCTACACCTTC. It translates to CSVEDGTDYGYTF.

This clonotype was picked up a small number of times. Germline is not matched at one junction end, which may reflect a read error. This chain joins TRBV11-1 and TRBJ2-5; 11 positions agree with TRBD1. The CDR3 covers 16 residues. Germline V gene lookup returns CDR1 SGHAT and CDR2 FQDESV (reference sequence). The CDR3 here is CASSRTGQGVVKTRYF. DNA of the CDR3: TGTGCCAGCAGCCGAACGGGACAGGGGGTTGTAAAGACCCGGTACTTC.

The genes are TRBV21-1 and TRBJ2-5; TRBD2 is the table's D call, not checked against the DNA. TRBV21-1 is shown as a pseudogene. The CDR3 is 14 amino acids. As DNA, the CDR3 is TGTGCCAGCAGCAAAGGGGGAGGCCAAGAGGCCCAGTACTTC. This sequence encodes CASSKGGGQEAQYF.

The sample holds one count of this clonotype. CDR3 residues: CATRTSAGDTQYF. CDR3 nucleotide sequence: TGTGCCACCCGGACTTCCGCGGGGGATACGCAGTATTTT. This chain connects TRBV11-3 to TRBJ2-3, with D perhaps TRBD2 (6 bases). CDR1 is SGHNT, CDR2 YENEEA, per germline. The CDR3 extends over 13 amino acids. The V and J ends lost 10 bases and 6 bases respectively, with 17 bases between them.

This clonotype was seen only once. This chain joins TRBV4-3 and TRBJ1-2; 8 bases match TRBD1. The germline V gene encodes CDR1 LGHNA and CDR2 YSLEER. The CDR3 runs 15 residues. V lost 2 bases and J lost 8; bases outside the gene matches: 10. CDR3 nucleotides: TGCGCCAGCAGCCAACTAGGACAGGGCAATTTGGGCTACACCTTC. Protein product: CASSQLGQGNLGYTF.

The chain carries TRBV4-2 and TRBJ2-7, with TRBD2 as a possible D gene (6 bases). The CDR3 extends over 11 amino acids. Per germline, CDR1 LGHNA and CDR2 YNFKEQ. Trimming took 4 bases from V and 9 from J, leaving 10 bases between them. This CDR3 reads CASSPHGGQYF. CDR3 nucleotides: TGTGCCAGCAGCCCCCACGGGGGGCAGTACTTC.

This chain joins TRBV7-8 and TRBJ2-1, with D unclear. Trimming removed 5 bases from V and 6 bases from J, with 20 bases in between. Per the germline V gene, CDR1 is SGHVS and CDR2 is FQNEAQ. CDR3 length equals 16 residues. CDR3 bases: TGTGCCAGCAGCGTTAGCCGGTCCGCTCGAACCAATGAGCAGTTCTTC. It is translated as CASSVSRSARTNEQFF. Drawing the rest from reference TRBV7-8 and TRBJ2-1, the complete variable domain is GAGVSQSPRYKVAKRGQDVALRCDPISGHVSLFWYQQALGQGPEFLTYFQNEAQLDKSGLPSDRFFAERPEGSVSTLKIQRTQQEDSAVYLCASSVSRSARTNEQFFGPGTRLTVL.

The sample holds a few counts of this clonotype. V gene TRBV7-2 combines with J gene TRBJ2-5; no clear D gene. The CDR3 length is 14 residues. V lost 1 base and J 4 bases, leaving 10 bases between the germline ends. Germline V gene data show CDR1 as SGHTA and CDR2 as FQGNSA. CDR3 sequence: CASSLVFKGETQYF. DNA of the CDR3: TGTGCCAGCAGCTTAGTATTTAAGGGAGAGACCCAGTACTTC.

This clonotype was detected only a few times. A much larger clone differs from this one at a single base, so this may be a read error. This chain joins TRBV10-1 and TRBJ2-7, with 8 bases fitting TRBD2. The CDR3 spans 14 residues. V was clipped by 4 bases and J by 7 bases; unmatched bases: 9. Germline values: CDR1 WNHNN, CDR2 SYGVQD (reference sequence). Written as DNA, the CDR3 is TGCGCCAGCAGTGGTGGTAGCGGGGTCAATGAGCAGTACTTC. Translation: CASSGGSGVNEQYF.

V is TRBV6-1 and J is TRBJ1-3, with D uncertain. V lost 1 base and J 2 bases, leaving 9 bases between the germline ends. Per the germline V gene, CDR1 is MNHNS and CDR2 is SASEGT. This CDR3 comprises 15 residues. The CDR3 DNA follows: TGTGCCAGCAGTGAAGTTGGGGAAGCTGGAAACACCATATATTTT. Amino acids: CASSEVGEAGNTIYF.

The table lists this clonotype with a count of one. The genes are TRBV6-2 or TRBV6-3 and TRBJ1-2; TRBD1 agrees at 8 bases. The V and J ends lost 3 bases and 10 bases, in that order; junction bases with no gene match: 7. The CDR3 is 13 amino acids. Germline V gives CDR1 MNHEY, CDR2 SVGEGT. The CDR3 reads CASSYSGQGDYTF. The CDR3 DNA is TGTGCCAGCAGTTATTCCGGACAGGGCGACTACACCTTC.

V is TRBV25-1 and J is TRBJ1-5; tentatively, D is TRBD1 (5 bases). This CDR3 contains 14 residues. CDR1 MGHDK and CDR2 SYGVNS come from the germline V gene. V shed 3 bases and J shed 6 bases, with 12 bases lying between them. DNA of the CDR3: TGTGCCAGCAGTGATTCTGGGACGGGTCAGCCCCAGCATTTT. Encoded protein: CASSDSGTGQPQHF.

In its sample, this clonotype was seen a few times. This chain joins TRBV7-2 and TRBJ2-7, with a possible D match to TRBD2 (5 bases). Germline V gives CDR1 SGHTA, CDR2 FQGNSA. V shed 1 base and J shed 7 bases, with 11 bases lying between them. CDR3 length: 13 amino acids. The CDR3 loop is CASSLVPGNEQYF. The CDR3 DNA is TGTGCCAGCAGCTTAGTGCCGGGGAATGAGCAGTACTTC.

This clonotype was seen many times. CDR3 DNA sequence: TGCGCCAGCAGCTCTACTATGCGGGACAGGGGTGCTGGGGCCAACGTCCTGACTTTC. This encodes CASSSTMRDRGAGANVLTF. The chain couples TRBV4-3 to TRBJ2-6; 10 bases are shared with TRBD1. The CDR3 has 19 amino acids. The germline V gene encodes CDR1 LGHNA and CDR2 YSLEER. Unmatched junction bases numbered 12, after V lost 5 bases and J lost 2 bases.

Worth noting for this clonotype: One junction end does not reproduce the germline sequence, and a read error may be involved. The chain couples TRBV15 to TRBJ2-5; 7 nucleotides agree with TRBD1. The CDR3 is 17 residues long. Germline V gene sequence: CDR1 LNHNV, CDR2 YYDKDF (reference sequence). The CDR3 spells CAASRTRDSLPKMGQYF. In DNA form, the CDR3 reads TGTGCCGCCAGCAGAACCAGGGACAGCCTTCCCAAGATGGGCCAGTACTTC.

V is TRBV20-1 and J is TRBJ2-4, with 10 bases that match TRBD1. The DNA end is a closer match to TRBJ2-7, so the J assignment may be wrong. CDR1 and CDR2 from the germline V gene are DFQATT and SNEGSKA (reference sequence). The CDR3 spans 15 residues. CDR3 region: CSARGRQGASYEQYF. The CDR3 DNA reads TGCAGTGCTAGAGGTCGACAGGGGGCGTCCTACGAGCAGTACTTC.

The chain combines TRBV5-1 with TRBJ2-4; TRBD1 agrees at 11 bases. Germline assignment: CDR1 SGHRS and CDR2 YFSETQ. The CDR3 extends over 14 amino acids. V trimming: 5 bases; J trimming: 13 bases; junction bases outside the gene matches: 11. CDR3 DNA: TGCGCCAGCAGTTCCGGGACAGGGGGGGAAGAGCAGTACTTC. Protein product: CASSSGTGGEEQYF. The full variable domain, with the rest looked up from reference TRBV5-1 and TRBJ2-4, is KAGVTQTPRYLIKTRGQQVTLSCSPISGHRSVSWYQQTPGQGLQFLFEYFSETQRNKGNFPGRFSGRQFSNSRSEMNVSTLELGDSALYLCASSSGTGGEEQYFGAGTRLSVL.

V gene TRBV7-8 combines with J gene TRBJ1-2, with D possibly being TRBD1 (6 bases). With 2 bases removed from V and 6 bases from J, the gap between germline ends came to 10 bases. Looked up from germline, CDR1 is SGHVS and CDR2 is FQNEAQ. The CDR3 runs 13 residues. The CDR3 sequence: CASSLLTGDGYTF. For the CDR3, the DNA is TGTGCCAGCAGCTTACTGACAGGAGATGGCTACACCTTC.

The J gene is TRBJ2-3, the V gene TRBV30; 7 nucleotides align to TRBD1. Unmatched junction bases numbered 7, after V lost 3 bases and J lost 4 bases. The CDR3 is made up of 14 amino acids. Germline CDR1 reads GTSNPN; CDR2 reads SVGIG (reference sequence). DNA for the CDR3: TGTGCCTGGAGCGACAGGGCTCGGGCAGATACGCAGTATTTT. Translation gives CAWSDRARADTQYF. The whole variable domain, remainder taken from reference TRBV30 and TRBJ2-3, is SQTIHQWPATLVQPVGSPLSLECTVEGTSNPNLYWYRQAAGRGLQLLFYSVGIGQISSEVPQNLSASRPQDRQFILSSKKLLLSDSGFYLCAWSDRARADTQYFGPGTRLTVL.

The rearrangement uses TRBV4-3 and TRBJ1-2; possibly TRBD1 for D (5 bases). There are 15 residues in the CDR3. The V end was cut by 1 base, the J end by 1 base, with 10 bases between. CDR1 and CDR2 from the germline V gene are LGHNA and YSLEER. In DNA, the CDR3 is TGCGCCAGCAGCCAAGCGGGGCAGGGTAACTATGGCTACACCTTC. As protein: CASSQAGQGNYGYTF.

The V call is TRBV27, the J call TRBJ2-7; possibly TRBD1 or TRBD2 for D (5 bases each). V lost 6 bases and J 3 bases, leaving 12 bases between the germline ends. CDR1 is MNHEY, CDR2 SMNVEV, per germline (reference sequence). The CDR3 loop spans 13 amino acids. The CDR3 region is CASRKRGGYEQYF. The CDR3 DNA reads TGTGCCAGCAGAAAGAGGGGTGGCTACGAGCAGTACTTC.

This clonotype was found a few times. This rearrangement joins TRBV13 to TRBJ2-5; 7 bases agree with TRBD2. The J segment lost 0 bases and the V segment lost 0 bases, leaving 4 bases of the junction unmatched. Germline V gene lookup returns CDR1 PRHDT and CDR2 FYEKMQ (reference sequence). The CDR3 consists of 16 residues. The CDR3 DNA follows: TGTGCCAGCAGCTTAGGTGGCGGGGGTTACCAAGAGACCCAGTACTTC. It is translated as CASSLGGGGYQETQYF. The variable domain in full, with the rest retrieved from reference TRBV13 and TRBJ2-5, is AAGVIQSPRHLIKEKRETATLKCYPIPRHDTVYWYQQGPGQDPQFLISFYEKMQSDKGSIPDRFSAQQFSDYHSELNMSSLELGDSALYFCASSLGGGGYQETQYFGPGTRLLVL.

V is TRBV7-8 and J is TRBJ2-7, with D possibly TRBD2 on 6 matching bases. The CDR3 runs 14 residues. Per the germline V gene, CDR1 is SGHVS and CDR2 is FQNEAQ. Trimming cost V 5 bases and J 2 bases, with 13 bases left between them. CDR3 region: CASSAGLGAYEQYF. The DNA of the CDR3 is TGTGCCAGCAGCGCGGGACTGGGAGCCTACGAGCAGTACTTC.

This chain links TRBV28 with TRBJ2-7; D is perhaps TRBD2 (7 bases). CDR3 length: 18 amino acids. Looked up from germline, CDR1 is MDHEN and CDR2 is SYDVKM. The germline V and J ends were trimmed by 2 bases and 1 base, with 21 bases remaining between them. DNA for the CDR3: TGTGCCAGCAGTTTAGTTTGGGGGGGCCTCGGTACGTCCTACGAGCAGTACTTC. Translating gives CASSLVWGGLGTSYEQYF.

V and J are TRBV5-1 and TRBJ1-1; 7 nucleotides line up with TRBD1. There are 14 residues in the CDR3. CDR1 is SGHRS and CDR2 is YFSETQ in the germline V gene. The V segment lost 5 bases and the J segment 4 bases; nucleotides outside the gene matches: 8. CDR3 nucleotides: TGCGCCAGCAGTACAGGGGTGGGAGGCACTGAAGCTTTCTTT. This translates into CASSTGVGGTEAFF.

V usage is TRBV7-2 and J usage is TRBJ2-7; 14 bases agree with TRBD2. The CDR3 extends over 17 amino acids. V shed 5 bases, J shed 6 bases, and the junction held 12 bases outside the gene matches. CDR1 and CDR2 (germline): SGHTA, FQGNSA. This CDR3 is CASSPGMTSGRASEQYF. The CDR3 nucleotides are TGTGCCAGCAGCCCCGGGATGACTAGCGGGAGGGCCAGCGAGCAGTACTTC.

This clonotype was picked up a small number of times. This chain links TRBV7-8 with TRBJ2-1; D might be TRBD2 (5 bases). Germline CDR1 and CDR2: SGHVS and FQNEAQ. Trimming took off 4 bases at V and 1 base at J, with 20 bases between the two ends. The CDR3 is made up of 18 amino acids. The CDR3 loop is CASSSPTDPGGSYNEQFF. CDR3 nucleotides: TGTGCCAGCAGCTCCCCAACTGACCCCGGAGGTTCCTACAATGAGCAGTTCTTC.

This chain joins TRBV4-1 and TRBJ2-7; possibly TRBD1 or TRBD2 for D (5 bases each). CDR3 size: 15 residues. V was trimmed by 1 base and J by 3 bases, leaving 13 bases between them. CDR1 is MGHRA, CDR2 YSYEKL, per germline. The CDR3 DNA reads TGCGCCAGCAGCCAAGGACCGGGACCCTACTACGAGCAGTACTTC. Translating it yields CASSQGPGPYYEQYF.